The next 27 T cell receptor beta chains were all read from a single sample in a study of blood T cells in healthy people across ages. It was with a sample-barcoded 5' primer and a J-beta primer mix that a second PCR of roughly 6 to 12 cycles was run. TCRdb reprocessed the 5' RACE reads via MiXCR and lists one record per CDR3 protein. The sample lists 800,000 or so distinct CDR3 sequences; 20% to 30% were seen once. The same sample was also used in a study of T cells of mothers and their children.

Sequencing input: blood. These receptors were taken from a boy aged 5 to 17 in good health.

The chain uses TRBV7-8 and TRBJ2-5; D may be TRBD2 (6 bases). Near its end, the DNA agrees better with TRBJ2-7, so the J call may be wrong. The CDR3 is 14 residues long. CDR1 is SGHVS and CDR2 is FQNEAQ in the germline V gene. CDR3: CASSHGGIKDEQYF. The CDR3 coding sequence is TGTGCCAGCAGCCACGGGGGTATCAAAGACGAGCAGTACTTC.

The V gene is TRBV29-1, the J gene TRBJ2-5, with a tentative D call TRBD2 (6 bases). CDR1 is SQVTM, CDR2 ANQGSEA, per germline. The V gene lost 7 bases and the J gene lost 0 bases, with 15 bases spanning the gap. The CDR3 runs to 14 residues. CDR3 nucleotide sequence: TGCAGCGCCCAACCTGGGACTTACCAAGAGACCCAGTACTTC. Amino acid sequence: CSAQPGTYQETQYF.

V is TRBV7-8 and J is TRBJ2-7; 8 nucleotides agree with TRBD1. The CDR3 contains 15 residues. J gave up 4 bases and V 1 base, and 6 bases lay outside the gene matches. Germline V gene lookup returns CDR1 SGHVS and CDR2 FQNEAQ. The chain's CDR3 is CASSLVRTGFYEQYF. The CDR3 nucleotides are TGTGCCAGCAGCTTAGTACGGACAGGGTTTTACGAGCAGTACTTC.

The CDR3 DNA reads TGTGCCACCAGTGATTTGTTGCCAGGGCAATTAAACTACGAGCAGTACTTC. It is translated as CATSDLLPGQLNYEQYF. This chain links TRBV24-1 with TRBJ2-7; perhaps TRBD1 as D (5 bases). The V end was cut by 0 bases, the J end by 3 bases, with 17 bases between. CDR1 KGHDR and CDR2 SFDVKD come from the germline V gene. The CDR3 extends over 17 amino acids.

The sample holds a few counts of this clonotype. The V gene is TRBV6-2 or TRBV6-3, the J gene TRBJ1-4, with 8 nucleotides matching TRBD1. The ends lost 8 bases at V and 6 bases at J; junction bases unmatched: 8. In germline, CDR1 is MNHEY, CDR2 SVGEGT. The CDR3 contains 14 residues. The CDR3 DNA is TGTGCCAGCTGCGACACGGGACAGGATGAAAAACTGTTTTTT. Translated: CASCDTGQDEKLFF.

The CDR3 sequence: CASSLAHLADLSEQYF. CDR3 DNA: TGTGCCAGCAGCTTAGCGCACCTAGCCGACTTGTCAGAGCAGTACTTC. The rearrangement uses TRBV7-2 and TRBJ2-5, with a weak D call TRBD2 (5 bases). CDR1 is SGHTA and CDR2 is FQGNSA in the germline V gene. CDR3 size: 16 residues. The V end was cut by 0 bases, the J end by 11 bases, with 22 bases between.

The chain combines TRBV29-1 with TRBJ1-5; D is possibly TRBD1 (5 bases). Germline CDR1 reads SQVTM; CDR2 reads ANQGSEA. The CDR3 has 17 amino acids. The V and J ends lost 6 bases and 2 bases respectively, with 23 bases between them. CDR3 in amino acids: CSVPGTGELGGNQPQHF. The CDR3, as DNA: TGCAGCGTCCCCGGGACGGGAGAACTAGGGGGCAATCAGCCCCAGCATTTT.

This clonotype came up a few times. The chain is built from TRBV7-2 and TRBJ1-5; TRBD1 aligns across 8 bases. The V and J ends lost 4 bases and 1 base, in that order; junction bases with no gene match: 3. CDR1 and CDR2 (germline): SGHTA, FQGNSA. The CDR3 consists of 15 residues. The CDR3 DNA is TGTGCCAGCAGCTGGGACAGGTCAAGCAATCAGCCCCAGCATTTT. Its translation is CASSWDRSSNQPQHF.

The genes are TRBV7-9 and TRBJ2-5; D gene uncertain. Germline V gene data show CDR1 as SEHNR and CDR2 as FQNEAQ (reference sequence). This CDR3 has 15 amino acids. The V end lost 5 bases, the J end lost 1 base, and 14 bases lay between the germline ends. In DNA, the CDR3 is TGTGCCAGCAGCCGAAAAACCATTCCCCAAGAGACCCAGTACTTC. This encodes CASSRKTIPQETQYF.

There are a few counts of this clonotype. This rearrangement joins TRBV7-2 to TRBJ2-3; D uncertain. This CDR3 has 15 amino acids. The V end lost 5 bases, the J end lost 4 bases, and 16 bases lay between the germline ends. CDR1 is SGHTA and CDR2 is FQGNSA in the germline V gene. In DNA, the CDR3 is TGTGCCAGCAGCCCAAACGAAGGAGTAGCAGATACGCAGTATTTT. Translated, it gives CASSPNEGVADTQYF.

This clonotype occurred once. The chain has TRBV29-1 and TRBJ1-1, with D uncertain. This CDR3 is built from 11 residues. V was trimmed by 4 bases and J by 6 bases, leaving 9 bases between them. Germline V gene lookup returns CDR1 SQVTM and CDR2 ANQGSEA. This CDR3 reads CSVGRESEAFF. The CDR3 nucleotides read TGCAGCGTTGGGCGTGAATCTGAAGCTTTCTTT.

The chain is built from TRBV28 and TRBJ1-2; 10 nucleotides align to TRBD1. The CDR3 runs to 14 residues. With 4 bases clipped from V and 2 bases from J, the junction kept 1 base outside the gene matches. Germline V lookup: CDR1 MDHEN, CDR2 SYDVKM. The CDR3 nucleotides read TGTGCCAGCAGTTGGGGACAGGGGAACTATGGCTACACCTTC. Residues: CASSWGQGNYGYTF.

In this sample, this clonotype turned up once. The chain combines TRBV7-9 with TRBJ2-1; the match to TRBD2 covers 8 bases. This CDR3 is 15 amino acids long. Germline-derived CDR1 and CDR2 are SEHNR and FQNEAQ (reference sequence). V was pared by 0 bases and J by 6 bases, with 4 bases of the junction left unmatched. CDR3 DNA sequence: TGTGCCAGCAGCTTAGCTAGCGGGATGCCCAATGAGCAGTTCTTC. Translating it yields CASSLASGMPNEQFF.

V usage is TRBV7-8 and J usage is TRBJ2-3; 9 bases agree with TRBD2. Germline values: CDR1 SGHVS, CDR2 FQNEAQ. V lost 4 bases to trimming and J lost 6 bases; unmatched junction nucleotides: 8. The CDR3 length is 15 residues. CDR3: CASSSSGTSFDTQYF. DNA for the CDR3: TGTGCCAGCAGCTCTAGCGGGACTAGCTTCGATACGCAGTATTTT.

This chain joins TRBV5-6 and TRBJ2-5; perhaps TRBD2 as D (6 bases). The V gene lost 5 bases and the J gene lost 5 bases, with 16 bases spanning the gap. The CDR3 consists of 14 residues. The germline V gene has CDR1 SGHDT and CDR2 YYEEEE. CDR3 nucleotide sequence: TGTGCCAGCAGGCCGGGGAGAGGGAGGGAGACCCAGTACTTC. This translates into CASRPGRGRETQYF.

This clonotype was counted a few times. The rearrangement links TRBV9 to TRBJ1-4; tentative D call: TRBD1 (5 bases). This CDR3 is built from 14 residues. The V end was cut by 4 bases, the J end by 8 bases, with 15 bases between. Per germline, CDR1 SGDLS and CDR2 YYNGEE. The CDR3, as DNA: TGTGCCAGCAGCTTGGACATGGCGCGGGAAAAACTGTTTTTT. Its protein is CASSLDMAREKLFF. Combining the CDR3 with reference TRBV9 and TRBJ1-4 gives the whole variable domain DSGVTQTPKHLITATGQRVTLRCSPRSGDLSVYWYQQSLDQGLQFLIQYYNGEERAKGNILERFSAQQFPDLHSELNLSSLELGDSALYFCASSLDMAREKLFFGSGTQLSVL.

The chain carries TRBV20-1 and TRBJ2-5, with unresolved D. The J call may be in error: the DNA end matches TRBJ2-1 better. The CDR3 has 13 residues. From germline, CDR1 is DFQATT and CDR2 SNEGSKA (reference sequence). The CDR3 reads CSATDPEIHEQFF. The CDR3 DNA reads as TGCAGTGCTACGGACCCAGAGATCCATGAGCAGTTCTTC.

This chain uses TRBV6-5 with TRBJ1-5, with 7 bases fitting TRBD1. The germline CDR1 and CDR2 sequences are MNHEY and SVGAGI. The CDR3 length is 16 residues. The junction had 8 bases not matched to a gene; V was cut back by 4 bases and J by 2 bases. This CDR3 reads CASSSTGVLGNQPQHF. The CDR3 DNA reads as TGTGCCAGCAGTTCTACAGGGGTCCTAGGCAATCAGCCCCAGCATTTT.

The chain carries TRBV18 and TRBJ2-3; TRBD2 matches 7 bases. The CDR3 contains 16 residues. V dropped 3 bases and J dropped 3; count of bases not matched to a gene: 9. Per germline, CDR1 KGHSH and CDR2 LQKENI. The chain's CDR3 is CASSPERGTGTDTQYF. The CDR3 nucleotides are TGTGCCAGCTCACCGGAGCGGGGTACGGGTACAGATACGCAGTATTTT.

This clonotype was counted a few times. The V gene is TRBV2, the J gene TRBJ1-2; D is ambiguous. V dropped 9 bases and J dropped 8 bases, with 7 bases sitting between them. CDR3 length: 9 residues. The germline gives CDR1 SNHLY, CDR2 FYNNEI. CDR3 region: CARPGGYTF. The CDR3 DNA follows: TGTGCCAGACCGGGCGGCTACACCTTC.

This chain links TRBV20-1 with TRBJ1-1; D is possibly TRBD1 (5 bases). CDR3 length equals 13 residues. Germline CDR1 and CDR2: DFQATT and SNEGSKA (reference sequence). Between the trimmed V and J ends, which lost 3 bases and 1 base, there was a span of 9 bases. Written as DNA, the CDR3 is TGCAGTGCTAGTTCGGGGGGGAACACTGAAGCTTTCTTT. Its translation: CSASSGGNTEAFF.

This clonotype was found once. The V and J genes are TRBV5-1 and TRBJ2-1; 8 bases map to TRBD1. J gave up 10 bases and V 0 bases, and 9 bases lay outside the gene matches. This CDR3 comprises 15 residues. Germline CDR1 is SGHRS and CDR2 is YFSETQ. DNA for the CDR3: TGCGCCAGCAGCTTGGAAGGACAGGGTCCGGAGGAGCAGTTCTTC. Its translation: CASSLEGQGPEEQFF.

This clonotype occurred a few times. The rearrangement joins TRBV20-1 to TRBJ1-1, with 10 positions matching TRBD1. The V segment lost 0 bases and the J segment 8 bases; nucleotides outside the gene matches: 6. The length of the CDR3 is 14 residues. From germline, CDR1 is DFQATT and CDR2 SNEGSKA (reference sequence). The CDR3 DNA follows: TGCAGTGCTAGAGATACGGGACAGGGGACCGAAGCTTTCTTT. It translates to CSARDTGQGTEAFF.

The chain couples TRBV29-1 to TRBJ2-1; 12 bases align to TRBD2. The DNA end lines up better with TRBJ2-7; the J call may be wrong. The CDR3 spans 13 residues. Germline values: CDR1 SQVTM, CDR2 ANQGSEA. The CDR3 DNA follows: TGCAGCGTTGATCGACTAGCGGGAGACGAGCAGTACTTC. It is translated as CSVDRLAGDEQYF.

This clonotype was detected a few times. The chain combines TRBV27 with TRBJ2-3; D is unresolved. The V gene lost 7 bases and the J gene lost 7 bases, with 18 bases spanning the gap. CDR1 and CDR2 (germline): MNHEY, SMNVEV (reference sequence). This CDR3 region has 14 residues. CDR3 DNA sequence: TGTGCCAGCAATAGTAGACTCCCCATGTATACGCAGTATTTT. This encodes CASNSRLPMYTQYF.

V is TRBV10-3 and J is TRBJ2-5; 9 bases match TRBD1. The J call is doubtful: the DNA matches TRBJ2-1 better. This CDR3 has 16 amino acids. Looked up from germline, CDR1 is ENHRY and CDR2 is SYGVKD. CDR3 region: CAISLSGQGGYNEQFF. DNA of the CDR3: TGTGCCATCAGTCTCTCGGGACAGGGAGGCTACAATGAGCAGTTCTTC.

This clonotype was detected only once. V and J are TRBV28 and TRBJ1-2, with a possible D match to TRBD1 (6 bases). This CDR3 spans 13 amino acids. CDR1 is MDHEN and CDR2 is SYDVKM in the germline V gene. V gave up 6 bases and J gave up 6 bases, with 14 bases separating them. For the CDR3, the DNA is TGTGCCAGCAGCCTTCGGACAGCCCATGGCTACACCTTC. Its protein product is CASSLRTAHGYTF.